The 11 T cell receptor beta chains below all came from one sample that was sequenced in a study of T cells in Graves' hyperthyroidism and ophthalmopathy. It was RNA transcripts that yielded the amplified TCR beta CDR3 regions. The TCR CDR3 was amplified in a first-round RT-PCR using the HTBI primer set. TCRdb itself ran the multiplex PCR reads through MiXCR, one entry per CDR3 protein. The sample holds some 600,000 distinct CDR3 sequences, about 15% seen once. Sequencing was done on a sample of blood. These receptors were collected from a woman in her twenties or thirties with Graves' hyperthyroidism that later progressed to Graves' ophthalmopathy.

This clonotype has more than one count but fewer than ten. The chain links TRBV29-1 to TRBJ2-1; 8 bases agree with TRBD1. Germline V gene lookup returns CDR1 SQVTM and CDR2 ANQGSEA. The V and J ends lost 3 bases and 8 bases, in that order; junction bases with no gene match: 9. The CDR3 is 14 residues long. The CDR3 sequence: CSVDSGGVRDEQFF. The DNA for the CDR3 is TGCAGCGTTGATTCAGGGGGCGTGCGTGATGAGCAGTTCTTC.

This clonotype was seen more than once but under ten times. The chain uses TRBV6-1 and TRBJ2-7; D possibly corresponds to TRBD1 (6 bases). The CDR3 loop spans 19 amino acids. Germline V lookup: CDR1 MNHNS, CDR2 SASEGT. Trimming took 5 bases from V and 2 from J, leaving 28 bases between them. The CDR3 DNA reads TGTGCCAGCAGTTACGCGTACGGGACACACGAACGCATACCCTACGAGCAGTACTTC. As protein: CASSYAYGTHERIPYEQYF.

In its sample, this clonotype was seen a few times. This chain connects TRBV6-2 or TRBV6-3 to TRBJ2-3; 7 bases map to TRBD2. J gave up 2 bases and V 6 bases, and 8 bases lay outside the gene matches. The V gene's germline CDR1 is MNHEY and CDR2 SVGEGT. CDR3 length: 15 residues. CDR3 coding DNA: TGTGCCAGCAGAGCCGGGACTACATACACAGATACGCAGTATTTT. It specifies CASRAGTTYTDTQYF.

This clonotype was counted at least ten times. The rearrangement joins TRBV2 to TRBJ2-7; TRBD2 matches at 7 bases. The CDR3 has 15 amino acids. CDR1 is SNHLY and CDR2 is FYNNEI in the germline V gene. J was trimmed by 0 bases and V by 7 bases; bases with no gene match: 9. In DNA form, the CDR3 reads TGTGCCAGCACCGGAGCGGGACGACACTCCTACGAGCAGTACTTC. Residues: CASTGAGRHSYEQYF.

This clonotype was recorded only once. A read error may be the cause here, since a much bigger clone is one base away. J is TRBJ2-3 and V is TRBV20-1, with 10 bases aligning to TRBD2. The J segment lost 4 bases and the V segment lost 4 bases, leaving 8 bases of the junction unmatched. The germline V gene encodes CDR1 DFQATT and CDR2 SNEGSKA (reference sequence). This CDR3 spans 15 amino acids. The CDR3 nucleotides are TGCAGTGCTACGCCGACTAGCGGGTCTGCAGATACGCAGTATTTT. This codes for CSATPTSGSADTQYF.

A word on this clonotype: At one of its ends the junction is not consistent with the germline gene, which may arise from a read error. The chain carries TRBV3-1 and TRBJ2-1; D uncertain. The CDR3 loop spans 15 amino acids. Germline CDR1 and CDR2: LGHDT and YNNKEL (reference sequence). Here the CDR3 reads CASSPGIASYNGQFF. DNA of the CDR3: TGTGCCAGCAGCCCAGGCATTGCCAGTTACAATGGGCAGTTCTTC.

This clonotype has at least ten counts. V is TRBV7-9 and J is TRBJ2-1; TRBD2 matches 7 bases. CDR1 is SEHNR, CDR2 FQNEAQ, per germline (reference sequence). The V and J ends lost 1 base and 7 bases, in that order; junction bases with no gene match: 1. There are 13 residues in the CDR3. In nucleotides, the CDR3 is TGTGCCAGCAGCTTAGTGGGGGGGAATGAGCAGTTCTTC. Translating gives CASSLVGGNEQFF.

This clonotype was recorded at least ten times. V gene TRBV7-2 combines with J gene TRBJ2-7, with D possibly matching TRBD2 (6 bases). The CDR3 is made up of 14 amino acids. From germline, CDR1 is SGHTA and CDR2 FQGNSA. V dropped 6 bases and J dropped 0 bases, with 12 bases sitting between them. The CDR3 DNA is TGTGCCAGCAGGGGGGGAAGGAGCTCCTACGAGCAGTACTTC. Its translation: CASRGGRSSYEQYF.

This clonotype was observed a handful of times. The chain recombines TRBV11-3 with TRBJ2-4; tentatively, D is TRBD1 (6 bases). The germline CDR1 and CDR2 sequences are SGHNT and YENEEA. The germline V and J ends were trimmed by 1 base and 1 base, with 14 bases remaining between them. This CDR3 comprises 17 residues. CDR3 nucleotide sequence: TGTGCCAGCAGCTTAGGTATCTGGGGGCCGGCCAAAAACATTCAGTACTTC. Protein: CASSLGIWGPAKNIQYF. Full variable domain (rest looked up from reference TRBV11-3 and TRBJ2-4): EAGVVQSPRYKIIEKKQPVAFWCNPISGHNTLYWYLQNLGQGPELLIRYENEEAVDDSQLPKDRFSAERLKGVDSTLKIQPAELGDSAVYLCASSLGIWGPAKNIQYFGAGTRLSVL.

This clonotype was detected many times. CDR3 DNA sequence: TGTGCCAGCAGCTCCTCTCGACAGGGGGATGAGCAGTTCTTC. This codes for CASSSSRQGDEQFF. This chain uses TRBV6-1 with TRBJ2-1, with 9 positions matching TRBD1. Trimming cost V 6 bases and J 8 bases; bases outside gene matches: 8. Looked up from germline, CDR1 is MNHNS and CDR2 is SASEGT. CDR3 size: 14 residues.

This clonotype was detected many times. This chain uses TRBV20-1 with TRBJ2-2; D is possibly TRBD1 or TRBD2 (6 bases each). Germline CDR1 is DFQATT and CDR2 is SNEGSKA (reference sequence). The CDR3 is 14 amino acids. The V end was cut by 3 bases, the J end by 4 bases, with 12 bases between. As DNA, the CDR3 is TGCAGTGCTAGGCTAGGGGGGAGCACCGGGGAGCTGTTTTTT. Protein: CSARLGGSTGELFF.